What follows is one T cell receptor beta chain and its context. Antigen specificity is unknown. Germline CDR1 is LGHDT and CDR2 is YNNKEL (reference sequence). The CDR3 has 14 amino acids. A sample-barcoded 5' primer and a J-beta primer mix were used in a second PCR of roughly 7 to 11 cycles. TCRdb independently ran MiXCR on the 5' RACE reads; one entry per CDR3 protein. The sample lists 1.2 million to 1.5 million distinct CDR3 sequences, around 59% occurring once. The data were taken from a study of blood T cells in healthy people across ages. Overall study findings and caveats: Estimated diversity that came from one million T cells was considered an underestimate. In the absence of known donor CMV status, changes in expanded clonotypes were possibly confounded.

Sequences were obtained from blood. The receptor was derived from a man between 18 and 35 years old in good health. The rearrangement joins TRBV3-1 to TRBJ2-4; no definite D call. The J call may be faulty, since TRBJ2-7 better matches the DNA end. The CDR3 region is CASSQVLLRDEQYF. The CDR3 DNA is TGTGCCAGCAGCCAAGTGCTCCTCCGCGACGAGCAGTACTTC.